The entry below describes one T cell receptor (beta chain). Its target is unknown. The length of the CDR3 is 16 residues. The V and J ends lost 4 bases and 3 bases, in that order; junction bases with no gene match: 5. The V gene's germline CDR1 is KGHSH and CDR2 LQKENI. PCR employed 60 Vbeta and 13 Jbeta primers. Clones were sequenced by immunoSEQ multiplex PCR, and TCRdb holds only the in-frame ones, with some missing. The sample has over 150,000 clones, approximately 81% seen once. The source of the sample is a study of cytomegalovirus exposure and HLA in healthy donors. General study results and limits: Earlier analysis looked at TCR beta V segments, and most were productive about 87% or about 30% of the time. In a later analysis, at a false discovery rate of 0.05, roughly 18,000 TCR beta sequences were associated with HLA alleles. Other equally common chains were less clonally expanded than HLA-associated TCR beta chains, a later analysis showed. In vitro, three CMV-associated chains proved specific for CMV antigens.

J is TRBJ2-7 and V is TRBV18, with 14 bases aligning to TRBD2. The sample taken for sequencing was PBMCs. The TCR comes from a boy aged 2-9 years in good health and CMV-seronegative. The CDR3 sequence: CASSRGLAGDLYEQYF. The CDR3 DNA sequence: TGTGCCAGCTCACGGGGACTAGCGGGAGACCTCTACGAGCAGTACTTC. The full variable domain, rest sourced from reference TRBV18 and TRBJ2-7, is NAGVMQNPRHLVRRRGQEARLRCSPMKGHSHVYWYRQLPEEGLKFMVYLQKENIIDESGMPKERFSAEFPKEGPSILRIQQVVRGDSAAYFCASSRGLAGDLYEQYFGPGTRLTVT.